Described below is a single T cell receptor beta chain sequence and its context. The antigen remains unidentified. The V and J ends lost 4 bases and 4 bases, in that order; junction bases with no gene match: 16. This CDR3 spans 20 amino acids. Germline assignment: CDR1 SGHRS and CDR2 YFSETQ. This table comes from immunoSEQ multiplex PCR, and its TCRdb copy is limited to in-frame clones, with some not included. The repertoire has 60,000 to 90,000 clones, roughly 90% of them found once; the top ten carry roughly 0.37%. The record originates from a study of OX40 agonist ivuxolimab in advanced cancers. For the study at large: Ivuxolimab, which is an agonistic anti-OX40 (CD134) antibody, was administered to the patients. Every 2 weeks, patients got intravenous ivuxolimab at one of six dose levels (0.01-10 mg/kg).

Study observations and caveats: Normalized T-cell clonal expansion was also low in a subset of nonresponders. On average, CD8+ T cells had more expanded clones than CD4+.

J is TRBJ2-5 and V is TRBV5-1, with TRBD2 matching over 16 bases. The input for sequencing was CD4+ or CD8+ T cells sorted from blood, taken in a trial of the OX40 agonist ivuxolimab. The sequence derives from an adult with an advanced solid tumor such as melanoma, head and neck, liver or kidney cancer. CDR3 residues: CASSRISGLAGGPPLETQYF. The CDR3 region has the DNA TGCGCCAGCAGCCGGATTTCGGGACTAGCGGGAGGGCCACCCCTAGAGACCCAGTACTTC.